This T cell receptor (beta chain) came from a study of PD-L1 blockade in urothelial cancer. Whole-study context: Median blood clonality was approximately 0.08, with some 89,000 unique TCRs.

As to time point: pretreatment peripheral blood. The CDR3 is made up of 11 amino acids. V shed 10 bases and J shed 8 bases, with 14 bases lying between them. Germline CDR1 MDHEN, CDR2 SYDVKM. TCR analog templates of synthetic origin were spiked into each PCR. Data came from immunoSEQ multiplex PCR; TCRdb stores just in-frame clones and leaves some out. In the table there are 50,000 or so clones, around four fifths of which are singletons. Sequenced material: PBMCs, taken around atezolizumab (anti-PD-L1) treatment. The sequence derives from a man in his fifties or sixties with urothelial cancer. The rearrangement joins TRBV28 to TRBJ1-2; D ambiguous. Here the CDR3 DNA reads TGTGCCACCCGGATCACTAGCGGCTACACCTTC. Translated, it gives CATRITSGYTF.